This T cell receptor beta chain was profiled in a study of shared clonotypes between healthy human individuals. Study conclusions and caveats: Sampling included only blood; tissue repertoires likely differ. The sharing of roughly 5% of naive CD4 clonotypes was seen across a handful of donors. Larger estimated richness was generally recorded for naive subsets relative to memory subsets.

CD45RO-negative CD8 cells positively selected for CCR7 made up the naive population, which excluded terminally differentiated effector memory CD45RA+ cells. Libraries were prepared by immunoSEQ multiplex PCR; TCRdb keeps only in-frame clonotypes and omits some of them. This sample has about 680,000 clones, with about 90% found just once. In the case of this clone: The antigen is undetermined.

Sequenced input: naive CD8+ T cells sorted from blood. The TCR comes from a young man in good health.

CDR3 in DNA: TGTGCCAGCAGCTTCGGGATTTCCTCTGGAAACACCATATATTTT. It yields the protein CASSFGISSGNTIYF. V is TRBV7-9 and J is TRBJ1-3; unclear D gene. The V end was cut by 3 bases, the J end by 0 bases, with 9 bases between. This CDR3 contains 15 residues. Germline CDR1 and CDR2: SEHNR and FQNEAQ (reference sequence).